This entry lists 13 T cell receptor beta chains sequenced from one sample in a study of T cells in Graves' hyperthyroidism and ophthalmopathy. Amplification yielded TCR beta CDR3 regions, with RNA transcripts as the source. The TCR CDR3 first-round RT-PCR relied on the HTBI primer set. TCRdb analysed the multiplex PCR reads with MiXCR anew, one entry per CDR3 protein. The sample gives hundreds of thousands of distinct CDR3 sequences, about 38% of which show up once; around 9.3% is in the top ten. Input material: blood. These receptors all stem from a young man with Graves' hyperthyroidism.

This sequence joins TRBV19 and TRBJ1-6; 10 bases line up with TRBD1. Germline-derived CDR1 and CDR2 are LNHDA and SQIVND (reference sequence). This CDR3 has 15 residues. V lost 1 base to trimming and J lost 11 bases; unmatched junction nucleotides: 5. Here the CDR3 DNA reads TGTGCCAGTAGTATAGGGGACAGGGGTCCCCCACCCCTCCACTTT. This codes for CASSIGDRGPPPLHF.

The chain couples TRBV6-6 to TRBJ1-1; D gene ambiguous. The V gene's germline CDR1 is MNHNY and CDR2 SVGAGI (reference sequence). The CDR3 consists of 12 residues. Trimming pared 8 bases from V and 1 base from J, leaving 8 bases between. The CDR3 region has the DNA TGTGCCAGCCAAAACAGGAACACTGAAGCTTTCTTT. This gives the protein CASQNRNTEAFF.

This clonotype appeared a few times. The chain uses TRBV6-5 and TRBJ1-2; D gene unclear. With 6 bases removed from V and 2 bases from J, the gap between germline ends came to 13 bases. This CDR3 region has 14 residues. Germline V CDR1 and CDR2: MNHEY, SVGAGI. CDR3 region: CASRIPGGNYGYTF. The DNA of the CDR3 is TGTGCCAGCAGGATCCCGGGAGGGAACTATGGCTACACCTTC.

This clonotype was observed at least ten times. The chain employs TRBV29-1 and TRBJ1-2, with TRBD1 matching over 7 bases. Germline assignment: CDR1 SQVTM and CDR2 ANQGSEA. J lost 0 bases, V lost 7 bases, and 8 bases had no gene match. This CDR3 comprises 14 residues. CDR3 nucleotides: TGCAGCGCCCAAGACAGGGCCGCTAACTATGGCTACACCTTC. Translating gives CSAQDRAANYGYTF. Filled out from reference TRBV29-1 and TRBJ1-2, the complete variable domain reads SAVISQKPSRDICQRGTSLTIQCQVDSQVTMMFWYRQQPGQSLTLIATANQGSEATYESGFVIDKFPISRPNLTFSTLTVSNMSPEDSSIYLCSAQDRAANYGYTFGSGTRLTVV.

This clonotype was detected a few times. The V gene is TRBV20-1, the J gene TRBJ2-7; possibly TRBD1 or TRBD2 for D (5 bases each). The germline CDR1 and CDR2 sequences are DFQATT and SNEGSKA (reference sequence). CDR3 length: 14 amino acids. Trimming removed 5 bases at V and 6 bases at J, with 20 bases between. CDR3 loop: CSAPSGKGPFEQYF. The CDR3 DNA reads as TGCAGTGCTCCCTCGGGAAAGGGACCCTTCGAGCAGTACTTC.

Only a few counts were recorded for this clonotype. The chain employs TRBV24-1 and TRBJ2-5; TRBD2 is a possible D gene (6 bases). This CDR3 comprises 15 residues. Germline V gives CDR1 KGHDR, CDR2 SFDVKD. V was pared by 3 bases and J by 2 bases, with 12 bases between. CDR3 protein: CATSDPHRGQETQYF. Here the CDR3 DNA reads TGTGCCACCAGTGATCCTCATCGGGGGCAAGAGACCCAGTACTTC.

The chain carries TRBV25-1 and TRBJ1-4; D possibly corresponds to TRBD1 (5 bases). The germline V and J ends were trimmed by 5 bases and 9 bases, with 16 bases remaining between them. Germline V gene data show CDR1 as MGHDK and CDR2 as SYGVNS. The CDR3 extends over 14 amino acids. The DNA for the CDR3 is TGTGCCAGCAGTCTCCCGTGGGACCCGAAAAAACTGTTTTTT. The encoded protein is CASSLPWDPKKLFF.

In this sample, this clonotype turned up many times. The V call is TRBV2, the J call TRBJ1-1; D remains unclear. From germline, CDR1 is SNHLY and CDR2 FYNNEI. V was pared by 2 bases and J by 3 bases, with 16 bases between. The CDR3 contains 16 residues. CDR3 nucleotide sequence: TGTGCCAGCAGTGAAAGTCGGATTGACCTGGACACTGAAGCTTTCTTT. Encoded protein: CASSESRIDLDTEAFF.

V gene TRBV19 combines with J gene TRBJ2-5, with D perhaps matching TRBD1 (5 bases). CDR3 size: 14 residues. V lost 3 bases and J lost 5, with 13 bases in between. Looked up from germline, CDR1 is LNHDA and CDR2 is SQIVND (reference sequence). The CDR3 spells CASSILGPEETQYF. The CDR3 nucleotides read TGTGCCAGTAGTATTCTGGGGCCCGAGGAGACCCAGTACTTC.

This clonotype was picked up a small number of times. V usage is TRBV5-4 and J usage is TRBJ2-7; no definite D call. The length of the CDR3 is 12 residues. Germline-derived CDR1 and CDR2 are SGHNT and YYREEE (reference sequence). Trimming stripped 4 bases from V and 3 bases from J, with 8 bases between. The CDR3 loop is CASSNPGYEQYF. The CDR3 nucleotides read TGTGCCAGCAGCAACCCGGGCTACGAGCAGTACTTC.

This clonotype was recorded a few times. The rearrangement links TRBV19 to TRBJ2-2; D gene ambiguous. The CDR3 spans 13 residues. Trimming pared 9 bases from V and 6 bases from J, leaving 14 bases between. Germline CDR1 is LNHDA and CDR2 is SQIVND (reference sequence). CDR3 residues: CASVQAYAGELFF. CDR3 sequence (DNA): TGTGCCAGCGTTCAGGCCTACGCCGGGGAGCTGTTTTTT.

Worth noting for this clonotype: A much more abundant neighbour one base away suggests this may be a read error. V usage is TRBV2 and J usage is TRBJ2-7, with TRBD2 identical over 7 bases. Germline V gene data show CDR1 as SNHLY and CDR2 as FYNNEI. The V and J ends lost 10 bases and 6 bases, in that order; junction bases with no gene match: 9. The CDR3 is made up of 12 amino acids. The chain's CDR3 is CATSGGRGEQYF. The CDR3 coding sequence is TGTGCCACCAGCGGCGGGAGAGGCGAGCAGTACTTC.

The J gene is TRBJ2-6, the V gene TRBV12-3 or TRBV12-4; D is possibly TRBD1 (5 bases). The CDR3 is made up of 16 amino acids. V lost 6 bases, J lost 0 bases, and 12 bases lay in between. CDR3 in DNA: TGTGCCAGCAGCCCAACAGGCTACTCTGGGGCCAACGTCCTGACTTTC. This sequence encodes CASSPTGYSGANVLTF.